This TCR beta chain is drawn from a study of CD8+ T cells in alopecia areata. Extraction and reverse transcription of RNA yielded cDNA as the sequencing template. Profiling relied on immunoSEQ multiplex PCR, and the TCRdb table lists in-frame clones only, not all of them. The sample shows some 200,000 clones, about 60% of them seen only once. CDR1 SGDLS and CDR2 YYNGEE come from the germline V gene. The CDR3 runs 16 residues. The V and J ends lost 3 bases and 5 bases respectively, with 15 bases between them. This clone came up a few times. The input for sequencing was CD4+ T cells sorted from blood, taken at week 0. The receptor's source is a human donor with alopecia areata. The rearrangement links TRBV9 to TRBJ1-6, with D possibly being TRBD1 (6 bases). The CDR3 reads CASSARTEHDNSPLHF. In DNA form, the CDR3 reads TGTGCCAGCAGCGCTCGGACAGAGCATGATAATTCACCCCTCCACTTT.